The 14 T cell receptor beta chains below were found in one sample sequenced in a study of blood T cell repertoires in COVID-19 (dated by TCRdb to the early 2020s). The receptor library was made with the immunoSEQ multiplex PCR assay. TCRdb took over this immuneACCESS table, retaining in-frame rearrangements with V and J assigned. Such tables are incomplete; in checked studies, under half of the missing clones stem from an unresolved V gene, and the remainder is unexplained. This sample lists over 200,000 clones; around 81% were detected once. The ten largest clones capture just under 9% of the sample. Sequencing input: PBMCs or T cells enriched from blood (not recorded which). The source of these receptors is a woman aged 45-65 years with acute COVID-19.

The gene calls are TRBV6-4 and TRBJ1-1, with D possibly TRBD1 on 5 matching bases. Per the germline V gene, CDR1 is MRHNA and CDR2 is SNTAGT. The CDR3 consists of 13 residues. The germline V and J ends were trimmed by 7 bases and 2 bases, with 11 bases remaining between them. The DNA for the CDR3 is TGTGCCAGCACGGGGGGAGGCAACACTGAAGCTTTCTTT. It yields the protein CASTGGGNTEAFF.

Here the CDR3 reads CASSLVGGQYEQYF. The DNA of the CDR3 is TGTGCCAGCAGCTTGGTCGGGGGTCAATACGAGCAGTACTTC. The chain joins TRBV5-5 to TRBJ2-7; TRBD2 is a possible D gene (6 bases). The CDR3 extends over 14 amino acids. CDR1 is SGHKS, CDR2 YYEKEE, per germline (reference sequence). Trimming removed 0 bases at V and 4 bases at J, with 11 bases between.

This clone was counted only a few times. The chain recombines TRBV20-1 with TRBJ2-4; D uncertain. The V gene's germline CDR1 is DFQATT and CDR2 SNEGSKA (reference sequence). The V end lost 3 bases, the J end lost 1 base, and 28 bases lay between the germline ends. There are 20 residues in the CDR3. For the CDR3, the DNA is TGCAGTGCTAGTGCCCGCCGTGAGACCCGCGCCGGGTTTGCCAAAAACATTCAGTACTTC. It translates to CSASARRETRAGFAKNIQYF.

The chain links TRBV18 to TRBJ2-7; 9 bases match TRBD2. After removal of 1 base from V and 2 bases from J, the junction contained 9 bases not matched to a gene. The CDR3 length is 17 residues. The germline V gene encodes CDR1 KGHSH and CDR2 LQKENI. CDR3 region: CASSPLASAGGPYEQYF. The CDR3 region has the DNA TGTGCCAGCTCACCACTAGCATCGGCGGGAGGGCCCTACGAGCAGTACTTC.

The chain employs TRBV28 and TRBJ2-2, with TRBD2 matching 8 bases. V lost 4 bases to trimming and J lost 12 bases; unmatched junction nucleotides: 4. Germline CDR1 reads MDHEN; CDR2 reads SYDVKM. The CDR3 length is 12 residues. CDR3 in amino acids: CASSSGGWKLFF. CDR3 sequence (DNA): TGTGCCAGCAGTTCGGGGGGGTGGAAGCTGTTTTTT.

This clone was found a few times. This chain uses TRBV27 with TRBJ2-7, with D possibly matching TRBD2 (6 bases). Germline V gene sequence: CDR1 MNHEY, CDR2 SMNVEV (reference sequence). Trimming took 7 bases from V and 0 from J, leaving 16 bases between them. This CDR3 has 15 amino acids. The CDR3 sequence is CASKVGTSRSYEQYF. In DNA, the CDR3 is TGTGCCAGCAAGGTGGGCACTAGCCGCTCCTACGAGCAGTACTTC.

This chain links TRBV4-1 with TRBJ2-3; 7 bases line up with TRBD1. Germline V gene lookup returns CDR1 MGHRA and CDR2 YSYEKL. The CDR3 is made up of 17 amino acids. The J segment lost 2 bases and the V segment lost 6 bases, leaving 14 bases of the junction unmatched. The CDR3, as DNA: TGCGCCAGCAGTCGACAGGGCGCCACCCTAGTCACAGATACGCAGTATTTT. This sequence encodes CASSRQGATLVTDTQYF.

The V call is TRBV6-2 or TRBV6-3, the J call TRBJ1-1; D is unclear. Germline CDR1 and CDR2: MNHEY and SVGEGT. This CDR3 is built from 15 residues. Trimming removed 6 bases at V and 2 bases at J, with 16 bases between. CDR3: CASRYPPPPNTEAFF. CDR3 DNA sequence: TGTGCCAGCAGATACCCCCCTCCCCCTAACACTGAAGCTTTCTTT.

This chain joins TRBV15 and TRBJ2-7; TRBD1 is a possible D gene (5 bases). Germline assignment: CDR1 LNHNV and CDR2 YYDKDF (reference sequence). This CDR3 comprises 15 residues. V lost 3 bases and J lost 4, with 16 bases in between. The CDR3 region is CATSRETAYPYEQYF. CDR3 sequence (DNA): TGTGCCACCAGCAGGGAGACAGCCTACCCTTACGAGCAGTACTTC.

The chain uses TRBV7-2 and TRBJ2-1; 13 bases line up with TRBD2. The trim removed 3 bases at V and 8 bases at J, leaving 10 bases unmatched. This CDR3 spans 17 amino acids. The germline gives CDR1 SGHTA, CDR2 FQGNSA. CDR3: CASSFTRTSGSSDEQFF. The CDR3 nucleotides are TGTGCCAGCAGCTTTACCCGGACTAGCGGGAGTAGCGATGAGCAGTTCTTC. Full variable domain (remainder filled in from reference TRBV7-2 and TRBJ2-1): GAGVSQSPSNKVTEKGKDVELRCDPISGHTALYWYRQSLGQGLEFLIYFQGNSAPDKSGLPSDRFSAERTGGSVSTLTIQRTQQEDSAVYLCASSFTRTSGSSDEQFFGPGTRLTVL.

In regard to this clone: With a far larger clone one base away, a read error is the likely cause. This chain joins TRBV7-3 and TRBJ1-6, with TRBD1 matching 10 bases. The CDR3 has 14 amino acids. CDR1 is SGHTA and CDR2 is FQGTGA in the germline V gene. With 5 bases clipped from V and 7 bases from J, the junction kept 2 bases outside the gene matches. The CDR3 DNA reads as TGTGCCAGCAGCGAGGGACAGGGGAATTCACCCCTCCACTTT. The encoded protein is CASSEGQGNSPLHF.

This sequence joins TRBV7-2 and TRBJ2-3; D unresolved. Germline V lookup: CDR1 SGHTA, CDR2 FQGNSA. Trimming removed 5 bases at V and 8 bases at J, with 14 bases between. The CDR3 loop spans 13 amino acids. CDR3 sequence (DNA): TGTGCCAGCAGCCCCCCGAGCCCCTTTACGCAGTATTTT. Its translation: CASSPPSPFTQYF.

The chain joins TRBV30 to TRBJ1-2; TRBD1 might be the D (5 bases). With 5 bases removed from V and 5 bases from J, the gap between germline ends came to 15 bases. CDR3 size: 13 residues. Per germline, CDR1 GTSNPN and CDR2 SVGIG (reference sequence). CDR3 coding DNA: TGTGCCTGGGCAGACAGTAACAAATATGGCTACACCTTC. Protein product: CAWADSNKYGYTF.

The chain is built from TRBV3-1 (or the pseudogene TRBV3-2) and TRBJ2-7, with TRBD2 matching over 11 bases. Looked up from germline, CDR1 is LGHDT and CDR2 is YNNKEL (reference sequence). V lost 3 bases to trimming and J lost 1 base; unmatched junction nucleotides: 8. The CDR3 is made up of 17 amino acids. CDR3 residues: CASSQVPPSGRSYEQYF. As DNA, the CDR3 is TGTGCCAGCAGCCAGGTACCACCTAGCGGGAGGTCCTACGAGCAGTACTTC.